This T cell receptor beta chain was documented in a study of long-term antiretroviral therapy in people with HIV. The CDR3 extends over 13 amino acids. Germline CDR1 reads SGHDT; CDR2 reads YYEEEE. V lost 1 base and J 6 bases, leaving 10 bases between the germline ends. The immunoSEQ assay was v3.0, run at survey level. Clones were read by immunoSEQ multiplex PCR, and TCRdb kept only the in-frame ones, dropping some. The repertoire has approximately 26,000 clones, 82% of them found once; the top ten carry around 13%. The TCR comes from a man aged 50 to 60 with HIV. Sequences were derived from unsorted PBMCs, sampled 2.9 years after starting antiretroviral therapy. This chain uses TRBV5-6 with TRBJ1-2; D may be TRBD1 (5 bases). CDR3 protein: CASSLSLRDGYTF. In DNA form, the CDR3 reads TGTGCCAGCAGCTTGTCCCTCAGGGATGGCTACACCTTC. Full variable domain (missing parts from reference TRBV5-6 and TRBJ1-2): DAGVTQSPTHLIKTRGQQVTLRCSPKSGHDTVSWYQQALGQGPQFIFQYYEEEERQRGNFPDRFSGHQFPNYSSELNVNALLLGDSALYLCASSLSLRDGYTFGSGTRLTVV.